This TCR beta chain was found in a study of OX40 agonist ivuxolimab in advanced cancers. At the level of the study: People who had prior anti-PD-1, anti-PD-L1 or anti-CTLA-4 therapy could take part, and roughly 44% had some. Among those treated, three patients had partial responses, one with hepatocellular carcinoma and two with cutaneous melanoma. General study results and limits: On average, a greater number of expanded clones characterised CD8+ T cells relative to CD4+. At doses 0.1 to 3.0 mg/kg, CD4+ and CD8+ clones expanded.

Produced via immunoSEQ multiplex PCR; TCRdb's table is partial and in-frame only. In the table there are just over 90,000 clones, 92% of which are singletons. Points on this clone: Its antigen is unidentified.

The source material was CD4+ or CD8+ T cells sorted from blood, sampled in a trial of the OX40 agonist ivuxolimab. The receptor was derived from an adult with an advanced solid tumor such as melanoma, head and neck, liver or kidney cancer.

CDR3 nucleotides: TGTGCCAGCAGTTTATCGATTAGGACAGGGGGCTACGAGCAGTACTTC. It encodes CASSLSIRTGGYEQYF. The rearrangement links TRBV27 to TRBJ2-7; 10 bases are a match to TRBD1. The CDR3 covers 16 residues. Per the germline V gene, CDR1 is MNHEY and CDR2 is SMNVEV (reference sequence). V was pared by 0 bases and J by 3 bases, with 5 bases of the junction left unmatched.